This T cell receptor (beta chain) was captured by sequencing in a study of OX40 agonist ivuxolimab in advanced cancers. At the level of the study: Prior anti-PD-1, anti-PD-L1 or anti-CTLA-4 therapy was allowed; 40% had some. Three patients responded partially, comprising one with hepatocellular carcinoma and two with cutaneous melanoma.

This table comes from immunoSEQ multiplex PCR, and its TCRdb copy is limited to in-frame clones, with some not included. Here the sample spans around 84,000 clones, about 84% being singletons. In this sample, this clone is medium-sized. Deletions cut 6 bases from V and 1 base from J, with 16 bases between. The CDR3 has 15 residues. The germline gives CDR1 LNHDA, CDR2 SQIVND (reference sequence). The chain employs TRBV19 and TRBJ2-7; tentative D call: TRBD2 (5 bases). The sequences come from CD4+ or CD8+ T cells sorted from blood, collected in a trial of the OX40 agonist ivuxolimab. This clonotype was obtained from an adult with an advanced solid tumor such as melanoma, head and neck, liver or kidney cancer. In DNA form, the CDR3 reads TGTGCCAGTAGCGAACGGGGTATTGGTTCCTACGAGCAGTACTTC. This codes for CASSERGIGSYEQYF.